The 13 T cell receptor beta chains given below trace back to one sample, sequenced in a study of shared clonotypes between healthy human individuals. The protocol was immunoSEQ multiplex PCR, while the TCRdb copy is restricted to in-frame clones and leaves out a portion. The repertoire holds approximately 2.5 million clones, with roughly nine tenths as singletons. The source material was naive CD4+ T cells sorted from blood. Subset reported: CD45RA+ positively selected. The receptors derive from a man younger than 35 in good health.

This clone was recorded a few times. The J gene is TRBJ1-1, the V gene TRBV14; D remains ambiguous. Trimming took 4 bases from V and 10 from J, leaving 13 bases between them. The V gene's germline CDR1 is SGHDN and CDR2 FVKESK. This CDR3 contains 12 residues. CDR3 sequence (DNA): TGTGCCAGCAGCCCCCTCGGCACAGTAGCTTTCTTT. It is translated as CASSPLGTVAFF.

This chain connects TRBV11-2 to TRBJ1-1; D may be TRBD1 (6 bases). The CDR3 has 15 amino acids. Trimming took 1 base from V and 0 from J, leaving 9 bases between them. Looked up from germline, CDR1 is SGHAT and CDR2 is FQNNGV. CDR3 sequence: CASSLAGQLNTEAFF. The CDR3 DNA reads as TGTGCCAGCAGCTTAGCCGGACAGTTGAACACTGAAGCTTTCTTT. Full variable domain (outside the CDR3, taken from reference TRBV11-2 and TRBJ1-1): EAGVAQSPRYKIIEKRQSVAFWCNPISGHATLYWYQQILGQGPKLLIQFQNNGVVDDSQLPKDRFSAERLKGVDSTLKIQPAKLEDSAVYLCASSLAGQLNTEAFFGQGTRLTVV.

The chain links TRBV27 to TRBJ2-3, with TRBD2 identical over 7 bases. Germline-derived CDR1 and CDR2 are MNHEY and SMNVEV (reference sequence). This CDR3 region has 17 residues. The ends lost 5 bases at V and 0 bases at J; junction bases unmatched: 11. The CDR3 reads CASSPYKGLISTDTQYF. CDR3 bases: TGTGCCAGCAGTCCTTACAAGGGACTAATTAGCACAGATACGCAGTATTTT.

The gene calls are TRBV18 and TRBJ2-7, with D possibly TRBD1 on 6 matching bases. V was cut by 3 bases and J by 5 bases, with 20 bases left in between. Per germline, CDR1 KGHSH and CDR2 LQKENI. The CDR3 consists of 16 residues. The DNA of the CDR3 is TGTGCCAGCTCACCGGGACAACAATTATTTCTGGACGAGCAGTACTTC. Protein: CASSPGQQLFLDEQYF.

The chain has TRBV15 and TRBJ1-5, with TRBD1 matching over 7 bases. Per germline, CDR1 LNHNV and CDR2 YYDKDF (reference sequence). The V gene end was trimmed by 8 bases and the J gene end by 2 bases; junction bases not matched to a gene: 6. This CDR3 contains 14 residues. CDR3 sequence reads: CATGRQGGNQPQHF. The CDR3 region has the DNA TGTGCCACCGGAAGACAGGGTGGCAATCAGCCCCAGCATTTT.

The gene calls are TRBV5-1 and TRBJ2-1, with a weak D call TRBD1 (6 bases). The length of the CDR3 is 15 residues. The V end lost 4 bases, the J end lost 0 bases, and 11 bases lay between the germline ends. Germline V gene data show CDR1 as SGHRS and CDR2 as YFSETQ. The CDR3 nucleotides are TGCGCCAGCAGCACAGACAGGATCTCCTACAATGAGCAGTTCTTC. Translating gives CASSTDRISYNEQFF. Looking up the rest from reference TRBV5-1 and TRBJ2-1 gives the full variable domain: KAGVTQTPRYLIKTRGQQVTLSCSPISGHRSVSWYQQTPGQGLQFLFEYFSETQRNKGNFPGRFSGRQFSNSRSEMNVSTLELGDSALYLCASSTDRISYNEQFFGPGTRLTVL.

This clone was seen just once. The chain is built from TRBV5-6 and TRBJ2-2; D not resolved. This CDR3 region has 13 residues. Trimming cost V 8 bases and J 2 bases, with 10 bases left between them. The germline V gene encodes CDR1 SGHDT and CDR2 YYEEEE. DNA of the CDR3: TGTGCCAGTGGGCAGGTTAACACCGGGGAGCTGTTTTTT. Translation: CASGQVNTGELFF. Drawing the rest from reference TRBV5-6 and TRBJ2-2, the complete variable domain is DAGVTQSPTHLIKTRGQQVTLRCSPKSGHDTVSWYQQALGQGPQFIFQYYEEEERQRGNFPDRFSGHQFPNYSSELNVNALLLGDSALYLCASGQVNTGELFFGEGSRLTVL.

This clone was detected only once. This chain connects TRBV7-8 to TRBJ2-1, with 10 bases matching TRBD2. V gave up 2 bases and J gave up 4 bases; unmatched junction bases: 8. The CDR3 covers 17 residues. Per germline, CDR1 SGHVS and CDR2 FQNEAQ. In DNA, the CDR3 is TGTGCCAGCAGCTTACGAAGCGGGAGGGCCGGGTACAATGAGCAGTTCTTC. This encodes CASSLRSGRAGYNEQFF.

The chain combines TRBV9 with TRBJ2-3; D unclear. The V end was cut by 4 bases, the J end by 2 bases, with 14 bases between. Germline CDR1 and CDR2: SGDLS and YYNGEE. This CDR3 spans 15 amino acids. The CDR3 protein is CASSPRPSPTDTQYF. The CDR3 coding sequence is TGTGCCAGCAGCCCAAGACCGAGTCCCACAGATACGCAGTATTTT.

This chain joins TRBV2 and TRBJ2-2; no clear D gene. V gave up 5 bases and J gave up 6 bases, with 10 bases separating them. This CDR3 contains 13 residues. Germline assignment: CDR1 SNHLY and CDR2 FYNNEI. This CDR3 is CASSLVRPGELFF. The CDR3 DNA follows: TGTGCCAGCAGTCTCGTCCGACCCGGGGAGCTGTTTTTT.

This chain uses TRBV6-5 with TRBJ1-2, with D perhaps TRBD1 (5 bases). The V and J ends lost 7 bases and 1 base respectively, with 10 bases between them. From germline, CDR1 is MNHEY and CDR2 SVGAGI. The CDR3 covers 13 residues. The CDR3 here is CASTRGDNYGYTF. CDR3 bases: TGTGCCAGCACCCGGGGGGATAACTATGGCTACACCTTC.

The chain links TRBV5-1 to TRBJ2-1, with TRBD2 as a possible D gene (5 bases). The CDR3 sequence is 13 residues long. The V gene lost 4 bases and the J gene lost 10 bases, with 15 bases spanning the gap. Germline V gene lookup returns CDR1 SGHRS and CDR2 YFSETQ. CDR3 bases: TGCGCCAGCAGCCCCGGCCCCGGCGGGGAGCAGTTCTTC. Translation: CASSPGPGGEQFF. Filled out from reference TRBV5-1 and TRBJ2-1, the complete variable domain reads KAGVTQTPRYLIKTRGQQVTLSCSPISGHRSVSWYQQTPGQGLQFLFEYFSETQRNKGNFPGRFSGRQFSNSRSEMNVSTLELGDSALYLCASSPGPGGEQFFGPGTRLTVL.

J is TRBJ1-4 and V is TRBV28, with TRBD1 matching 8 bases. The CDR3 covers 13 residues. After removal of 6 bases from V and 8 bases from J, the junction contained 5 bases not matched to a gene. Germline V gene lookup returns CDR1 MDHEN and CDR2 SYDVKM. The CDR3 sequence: CASRDRAGEKLFF. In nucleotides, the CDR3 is TGTGCCAGCAGGGACAGGGCGGGAGAAAAACTGTTTTTT.